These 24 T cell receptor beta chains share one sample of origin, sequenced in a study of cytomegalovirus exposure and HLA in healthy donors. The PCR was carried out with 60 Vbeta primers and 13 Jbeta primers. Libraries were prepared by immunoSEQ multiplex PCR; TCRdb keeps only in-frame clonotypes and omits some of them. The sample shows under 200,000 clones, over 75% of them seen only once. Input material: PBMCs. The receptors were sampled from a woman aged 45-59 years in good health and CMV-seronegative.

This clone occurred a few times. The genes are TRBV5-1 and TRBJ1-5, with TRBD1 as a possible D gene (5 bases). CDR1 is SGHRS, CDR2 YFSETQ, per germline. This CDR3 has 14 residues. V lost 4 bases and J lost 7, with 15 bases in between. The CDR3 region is CASSPEPQGQPQHF. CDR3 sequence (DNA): TGCGCCAGCAGCCCCGAGCCCCAGGGACAGCCCCAGCATTTT.

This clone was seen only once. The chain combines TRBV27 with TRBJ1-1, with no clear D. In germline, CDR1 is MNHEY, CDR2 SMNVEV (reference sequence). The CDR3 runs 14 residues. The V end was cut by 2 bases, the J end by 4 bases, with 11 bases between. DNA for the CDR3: TGTGCCAGCAGTTTAGGGTTAAGGAGCACTGAAGCTTTCTTT. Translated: CASSLGLRSTEAFF.

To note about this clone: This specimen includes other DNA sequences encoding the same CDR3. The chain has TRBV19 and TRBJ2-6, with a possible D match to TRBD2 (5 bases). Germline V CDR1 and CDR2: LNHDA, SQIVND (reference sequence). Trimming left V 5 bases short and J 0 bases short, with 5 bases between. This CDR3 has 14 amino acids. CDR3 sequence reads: CASSRGSGANVLTF. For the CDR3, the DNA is TGTGCCAGTAGTCGGGGCTCTGGGGCCAACGTCCTGACTTTC.

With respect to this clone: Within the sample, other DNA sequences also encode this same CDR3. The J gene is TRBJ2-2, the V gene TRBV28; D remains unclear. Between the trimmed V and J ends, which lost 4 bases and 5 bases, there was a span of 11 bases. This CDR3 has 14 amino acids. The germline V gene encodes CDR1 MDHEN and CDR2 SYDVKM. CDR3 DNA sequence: TGTGCCAGCAGTTACGCTCAGGCTACCGGGGAGCTGTTTTTT. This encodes CASSYAQATGELFF. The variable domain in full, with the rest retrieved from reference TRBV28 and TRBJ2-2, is DVKVTQSSRYLVKRTGEKVFLECVQDMDHENMFWYRQDPGLGLRLIYFSYDVKMKEKGDIPEGYSVSREKKERFSLILESASTNQTSMYLCASSYAQATGELFFGEGSRLTVL.

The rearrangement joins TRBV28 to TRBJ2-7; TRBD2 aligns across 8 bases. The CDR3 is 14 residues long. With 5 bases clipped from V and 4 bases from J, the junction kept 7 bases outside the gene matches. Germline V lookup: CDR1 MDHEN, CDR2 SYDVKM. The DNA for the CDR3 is TGTGCCAGCAGTGTCCACGGGGGGGCTTACGAGCAGTACTTC. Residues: CASSVHGGAYEQYF.

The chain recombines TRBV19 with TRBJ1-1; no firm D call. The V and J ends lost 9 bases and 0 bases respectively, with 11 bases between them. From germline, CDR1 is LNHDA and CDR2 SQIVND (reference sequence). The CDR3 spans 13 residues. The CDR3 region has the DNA TGTGCCAGCACCGGGAACCTGAACACTGAAGCTTTCTTT. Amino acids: CASTGNLNTEAFF.

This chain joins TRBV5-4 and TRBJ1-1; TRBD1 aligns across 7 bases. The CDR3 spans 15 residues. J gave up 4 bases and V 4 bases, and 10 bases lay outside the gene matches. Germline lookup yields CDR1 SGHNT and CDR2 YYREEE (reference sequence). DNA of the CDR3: TGTGCCAGCAGCGCCGAGGGGGCGGCGGGCACTGAAGCTTTCTTT. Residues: CASSAEGAAGTEAFF.

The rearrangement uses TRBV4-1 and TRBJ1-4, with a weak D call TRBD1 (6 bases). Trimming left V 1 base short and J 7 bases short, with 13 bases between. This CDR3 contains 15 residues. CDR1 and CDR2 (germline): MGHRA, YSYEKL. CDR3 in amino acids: CASSQGWRGGEKLFF. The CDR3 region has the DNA TGCGCCAGCAGCCAAGGGTGGAGGGGGGGTGAAAAACTGTTTTTT.

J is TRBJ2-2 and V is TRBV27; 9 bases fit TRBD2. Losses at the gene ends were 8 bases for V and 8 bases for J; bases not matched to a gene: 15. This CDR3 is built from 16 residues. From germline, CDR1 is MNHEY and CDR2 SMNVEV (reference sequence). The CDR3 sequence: CASYPQGGGAGGELFF. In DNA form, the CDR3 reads TGTGCCAGCTACCCACAAGGCGGGGGGGCAGGAGGGGAGCTGTTTTTT.

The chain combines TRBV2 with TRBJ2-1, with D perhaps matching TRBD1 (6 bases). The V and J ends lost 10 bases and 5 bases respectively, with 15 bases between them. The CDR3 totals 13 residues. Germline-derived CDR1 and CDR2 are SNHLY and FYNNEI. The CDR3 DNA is TGTGCCACCTGGGGGCTCAGAAACAATGAGCAGTTCTTC. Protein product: CATWGLRNNEQFF.

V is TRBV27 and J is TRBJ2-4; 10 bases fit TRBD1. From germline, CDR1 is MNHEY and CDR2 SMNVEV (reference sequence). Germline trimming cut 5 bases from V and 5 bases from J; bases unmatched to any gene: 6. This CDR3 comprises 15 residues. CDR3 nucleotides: TGTGCCAGCAGTCGACTGACAGGGGGCGAAAACATTCAGTACTTC. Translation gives CASSRLTGGENIQYF.

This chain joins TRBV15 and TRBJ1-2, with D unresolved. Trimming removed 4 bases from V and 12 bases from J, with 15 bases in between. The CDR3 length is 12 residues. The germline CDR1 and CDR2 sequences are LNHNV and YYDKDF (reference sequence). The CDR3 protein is CATSNPQALNTF. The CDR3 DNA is TGTGCCACCAGCAACCCCCAGGCCTTAAACACCTTC.

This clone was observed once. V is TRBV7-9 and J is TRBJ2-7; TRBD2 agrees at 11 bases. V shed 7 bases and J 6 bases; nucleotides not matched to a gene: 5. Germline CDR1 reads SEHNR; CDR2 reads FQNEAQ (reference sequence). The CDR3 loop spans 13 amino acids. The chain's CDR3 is CASTTSGNGEQYF. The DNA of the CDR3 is TGTGCCAGCACGACTAGCGGGAATGGCGAGCAGTACTTC.

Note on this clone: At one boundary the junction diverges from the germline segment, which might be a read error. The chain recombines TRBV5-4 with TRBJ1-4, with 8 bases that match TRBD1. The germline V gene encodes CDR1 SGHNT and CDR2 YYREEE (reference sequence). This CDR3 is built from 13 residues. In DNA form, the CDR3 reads TGTGCCAGCAGCCGGACAGGGACTGAAAAACTGCTTTTT. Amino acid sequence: CASSRTGTEKLLF.

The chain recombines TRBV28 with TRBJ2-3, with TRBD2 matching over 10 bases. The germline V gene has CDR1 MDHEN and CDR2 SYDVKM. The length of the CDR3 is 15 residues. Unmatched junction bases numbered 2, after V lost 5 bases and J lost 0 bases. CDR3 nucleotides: TGTGCCAGCAGTCTTAGCGGGGGGAGCACAGATACGCAGTATTTT. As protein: CASSLSGGSTDTQYF.

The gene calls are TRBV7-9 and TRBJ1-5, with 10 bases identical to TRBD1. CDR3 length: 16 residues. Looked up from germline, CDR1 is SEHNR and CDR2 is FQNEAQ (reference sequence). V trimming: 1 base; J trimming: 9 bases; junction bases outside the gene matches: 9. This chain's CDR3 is CASSLGVGQGFWPQHF. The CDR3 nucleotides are TGTGCCAGCAGCTTAGGGGTGGGACAGGGGTTCTGGCCCCAGCATTTT. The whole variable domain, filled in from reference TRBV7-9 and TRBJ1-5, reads DTGVSQNPRHKITKRGQNVTFRCDPISEHNRLYWYRQTLGQGPEFLTYFQNEAQLEKSRLLSDRFSAERPKGSFSTLEIQRTEQGDSAMYLCASSLGVGQGFWPQHFGDGTRLSIL.

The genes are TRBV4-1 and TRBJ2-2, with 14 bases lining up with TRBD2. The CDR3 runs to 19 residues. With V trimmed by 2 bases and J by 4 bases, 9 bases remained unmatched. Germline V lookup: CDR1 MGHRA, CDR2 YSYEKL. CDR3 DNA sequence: TGCGCCAGCAGCCAACACCGACTAGCGGGGGGGCATAGCACCGGGGAGCTGTTTTTT. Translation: CASSQHRLAGGHSTGELFF.

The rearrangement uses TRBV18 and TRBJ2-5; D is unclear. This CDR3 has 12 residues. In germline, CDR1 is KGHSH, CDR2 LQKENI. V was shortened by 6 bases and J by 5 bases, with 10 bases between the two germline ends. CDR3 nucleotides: TGTGCCAGCTCGCAAGGCAGGGAGACCCAGTACTTC. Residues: CASSQGRETQYF.

The CDR3 reads CASRTTSTGPVGEAFF. The DNA of the CDR3 is TGTGCCAGCCGTACCACTTCCACAGGGCCTGTTGGTGAAGCTTTCTTT. The genes are TRBV25-1 and TRBJ1-1; D is possibly TRBD1 (6 bases). V lost 8 bases, J lost 7 bases, and 26 bases lay in between. The germline V gene encodes CDR1 MGHDK and CDR2 SYGVNS. CDR3 length equals 16 residues.

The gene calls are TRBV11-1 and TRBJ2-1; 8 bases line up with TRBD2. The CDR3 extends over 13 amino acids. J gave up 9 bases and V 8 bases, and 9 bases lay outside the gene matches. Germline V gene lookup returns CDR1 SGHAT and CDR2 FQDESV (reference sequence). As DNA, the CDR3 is TGTGCCAGCGGGCGGGGGGCCCGTCGTGAGCAGTTCTTC. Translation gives CASGRGARREQFF.

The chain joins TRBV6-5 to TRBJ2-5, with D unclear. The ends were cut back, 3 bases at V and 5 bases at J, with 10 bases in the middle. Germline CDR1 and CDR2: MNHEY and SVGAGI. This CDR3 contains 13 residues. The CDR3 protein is CASSYASVETQYF. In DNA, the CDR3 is TGTGCCAGCAGTTATGCGAGTGTGGAGACCCAGTACTTC.

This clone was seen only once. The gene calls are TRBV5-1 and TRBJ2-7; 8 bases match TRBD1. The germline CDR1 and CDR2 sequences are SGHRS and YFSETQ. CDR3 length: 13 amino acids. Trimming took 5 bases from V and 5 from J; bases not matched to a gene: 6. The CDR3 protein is CASRTGVADEQYF. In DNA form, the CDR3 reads TGCGCCAGCAGGACAGGGGTGGCAGACGAGCAGTACTTC. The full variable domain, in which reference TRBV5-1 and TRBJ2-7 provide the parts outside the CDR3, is KAGVTQTPRYLIKTRGQQVTLSCSPISGHRSVSWYQQTPGQGLQFLFEYFSETQRNKGNFPGRFSGRQFSNSRSEMNVSTLELGDSALYLCASRTGVADEQYFGPGTRLTVT.

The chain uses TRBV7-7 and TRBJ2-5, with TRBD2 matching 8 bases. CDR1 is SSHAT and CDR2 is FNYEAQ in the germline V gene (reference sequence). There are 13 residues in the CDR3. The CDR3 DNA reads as TGTGCTAGCGCCAGATCGGGGGGGGAGACCCAGTACTTC. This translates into CASARSGGETQYF.

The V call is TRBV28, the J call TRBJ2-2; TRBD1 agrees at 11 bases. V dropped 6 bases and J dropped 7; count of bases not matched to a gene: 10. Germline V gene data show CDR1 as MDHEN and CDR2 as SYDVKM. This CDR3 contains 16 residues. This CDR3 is CASSSDGQGAVGELFF. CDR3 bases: TGTGCCAGCAGCTCCGACGGACAGGGGGCTGTCGGGGAGCTGTTTTTT.